One sample yielded the 30 T cell receptor beta chains listed below, sequenced in a study of human T cells and chemical hapten exposure. Time point given: patch test 2, 6 weeks after DPC sensitization. Treatment reported: therapeutic diphenylcyclopropenone sensitization with weekly scalp DPC. Each CDR3 protein gets one entry after TCRdb re-called the RACE reads with MiXCR. The data show tens of thousands of distinct CDR3 sequences, 9.5% to 13% seen once. The sample here was whole blood, taken in connection with sensitization to the hapten diphenylcyclopropenone (DPC). The receptors were sampled from a man between 18 and 29 years old with alopecia areata. Some clones in this sample may be carry-over from other donors' samples.

The chain joins TRBV18 to TRBJ1-1; D uncertain. CDR3 length: 14 amino acids. Per the germline V gene, CDR1 is KGHSH and CDR2 is LQKENI. Deletions cut 3 bases from V and 3 bases from J, with 11 bases between. The CDR3 spells CASSPGGSDTEAFF. For the CDR3, the DNA is TGTGCCAGCTCACCTGGCGGCAGCGACACTGAAGCTTTCTTT.

This chain links TRBV3-1 with TRBJ1-2; D is possibly TRBD1 (5 bases). Germline values: CDR1 LGHDT, CDR2 YNNKEL (reference sequence). This CDR3 is 16 amino acids long. The V gene lost 0 bases and the J gene lost 3 bases, with 14 bases spanning the gap. The CDR3 sequence: CASSQDVREDDYGYTF. DNA for the CDR3: TGTGCCAGCAGCCAAGATGTCAGGGAGGACGACTATGGCTACACCTTC. The whole variable domain, filled in from reference TRBV3-1 and TRBJ1-2, reads DTAVSQTPKYLVTQMGNDKSIKCEQNLGHDTMYWYKQDSKKFLKIMFSYNNKELIINETVPNRFSPKSPDKAHLNLHINSLELGDSAVYFCASSQDVREDDYGYTFGSGTRLTVV.

In its sample, this clonotype was seen many times. The V and J genes are TRBV6-2 or TRBV6-3 and TRBJ1-2; 8 bases line up with TRBD1. This CDR3 is built from 15 residues. Germline-derived CDR1 and CDR2 are MNHEY and SVGEGT. The J segment lost 8 bases and the V segment lost 3 bases, leaving 11 bases of the junction unmatched. In DNA, the CDR3 is TGTGCCAGCAGTTATGAGACAGGGGCTCCGCTGGGCTACACCTTC. Protein sequence: CASSYETGAPLGYTF.

The V gene is TRBV28, the J gene TRBJ1-5, with D possibly TRBD1 on 6 matching bases. V dropped 7 bases and J dropped 2 bases, with 12 bases sitting between them. Germline V CDR1 and CDR2: MDHEN, SYDVKM. The CDR3 is made up of 14 amino acids. The CDR3 is CASNREVGNQPQHF. CDR3 sequence (DNA): TGTGCCAGCAACAGGGAAGTGGGCAATCAGCCCCAGCATTTT. The full variable domain, rest sourced from reference TRBV28 and TRBJ1-5, is DVKVTQSSRYLVKRTGEKVFLECVQDMDHENMFWYRQDPGLGLRLIYFSYDVKMKEKGDIPEGYSVSREKKERFSLILESASTNQTSMYLCASNREVGNQPQHFGDGTRLSIL.

This clonotype was detected ten times or more. The chain employs TRBV10-3 and TRBJ2-1; TRBD1 agrees at 11 bases. CDR1 is ENHRY and CDR2 is SYGVKD in the germline V gene. V lost 9 bases and J lost 10; bases outside the gene matches: 5. The CDR3 is made up of 12 amino acids. The CDR3, as DNA: TGTGCCATGGGGACAGGGGGTAAGGAGCAGTTCTTC. This encodes CAMGTGGKEQFF.

This clonotype came up many times. The chain joins TRBV5-6 to TRBJ1-1; no clear D gene. The CDR3 totals 14 residues. V lost 2 bases and J 0 bases, leaving 8 bases between the germline ends. The germline V gene has CDR1 SGHDT and CDR2 YYEEEE. CDR3 DNA sequence: TGTGCCAGCAGCTTTGGGCGGATGAACACTGAAGCTTTCTTT. Its protein is CASSFGRMNTEAFF.

This clonotype occurred many times. The V and J genes are TRBV7-3 and TRBJ1-5; 8 bases fit TRBD1. CDR1 is SGHTA and CDR2 is FQGTGA in the germline V gene. The CDR3 runs to 15 residues. The V segment lost 3 bases and the J segment 6 bases; nucleotides outside the gene matches: 7. The CDR3 region is CASSLTGQGGQPQHF. Here the CDR3 DNA reads TGTGCCAGCAGCTTGACAGGACAGGGAGGTCAGCCCCAGCATTTT.

V gene TRBV6-6 combines with J gene TRBJ2-3; 10 bases line up with TRBD2. This CDR3 comprises 17 residues. With V trimmed by 5 bases and J by 5 bases, 13 bases remained unmatched. Per the germline V gene, CDR1 is MNHNY and CDR2 is SVGAGI (reference sequence). The CDR3 sequence is CASSLAFSGGPGDTQYF. The CDR3 region has the DNA TGTGCCAGCAGTCTAGCCTTTAGCGGGGGGCCGGGAGATACGCAGTATTTT.

The rearrangement uses TRBV28 and TRBJ2-7, with D possibly matching TRBD1 (6 bases). The CDR3 sequence is 18 residues long. CDR1 MDHEN and CDR2 SYDVKM come from the germline V gene. V lost 8 bases to trimming and J lost 3 bases, with 29 bases between them. The CDR3 region is CASSYPLRDTGRLYEQYF. CDR3 nucleotide sequence: TGTGCCAGCTCTTACCCCTTACGGGACACCGGAAGACTCTACGAGCAGTACTTC.

This clonotype appeared many times. The chain carries TRBV7-2 and TRBJ1-5, with 7 bases aligning to TRBD1. Per germline, CDR1 SGHTA and CDR2 FQGNSA. J gave up 1 base and V 5 bases, and 5 bases lay outside the gene matches. The CDR3 loop spans 15 amino acids. CDR3: CASSPGTASNQPQHF. In DNA form, the CDR3 reads TGTGCCAGCAGCCCCGGGACAGCGAGCAATCAGCCCCAGCATTTT.

This clonotype appeared many times. The rearrangement links TRBV7-2 to TRBJ2-7; 9 bases agree with TRBD2. V lost 2 bases to trimming and J lost 0 bases; unmatched junction nucleotides: 2. CDR1 is SGHTA, CDR2 FQGNSA, per germline. The CDR3 covers 15 residues. For the CDR3, the DNA is TGTGCCAGCAGCTTACTAGCGGGGAGCTCCTACGAGCAGTACTTC. Translated, it gives CASSLLAGSSYEQYF.

This clonotype was counted ten times or more. This rearrangement joins TRBV29-1 to TRBJ2-7; 12 nucleotides align to TRBD1. Germline V gene sequence: CDR1 SQVTM, CDR2 ANQGSEA. Losses at the gene ends were 6 bases for V and 2 bases for J; bases not matched to a gene: 8. The CDR3 runs 15 residues. The CDR3 protein is CSVGTGGLVTYEQYV. CDR3 sequence (DNA): TGCAGCGTCGGGACAGGGGGCTTGGTAACCTACGAGCAGTACGTC.

The gene calls are TRBV6-2 or TRBV6-3 and TRBJ1-1; no clear D gene. Germline V gene sequence: CDR1 MNHEY, CDR2 SVGEGT. The CDR3 consists of 14 residues. Trimming cost V 2 bases and J 12 bases, with 19 bases left between them. CDR3 nucleotide sequence: TGTGCCAGCAGTTACCAGCCCGGACTAGCGGCTCCTTTCTTT. Protein product: CASSYQPGLAAPFF.

This clonotype was counted only a few times. The CDR3 nucleotides read TGCGCCAGCAGCTCCCTACTAGCGGGGAGCACAGATACGCAGTATTTT. Residues: CASSSLLAGSTDTQYF. The chain has TRBV5-1 and TRBJ2-3; 10 bases are shared with TRBD2. Germline CDR1 and CDR2: SGHRS and YFSETQ. This CDR3 is 16 amino acids long. The junction had 4 bases not matched to a gene; V was cut back by 3 bases and J by 0 bases. Using reference TRBV5-1 and TRBJ2-3 for the parts outside the CDR3, the full variable domain is KAGVTQTPRYLIKTRGQQVTLSCSPISGHRSVSWYQQTPGQGLQFLFEYFSETQRNKGNFPGRFSGRQFSNSRSEMNVSTLELGDSALYLCASSSLLAGSTDTQYFGPGTRLTVL.

This clonotype was counted many times. V gene TRBV2 combines with J gene TRBJ2-2, with TRBD2 matching 7 bases. Germline-derived CDR1 and CDR2 are SNHLY and FYNNEI. With V trimmed by 6 bases and J by 3 bases, 7 bases remained unmatched. The CDR3 totals 15 residues. The CDR3 protein is CASRPGGHDTGELFF. CDR3 bases: TGTGCCAGCAGGCCGGGAGGACACGACACCGGGGAGCTGTTTTTT.

V gene TRBV9 combines with J gene TRBJ1-5, with D hard to call. Trimming left V 0 bases short and J 0 bases short, with 7 bases between. Germline values: CDR1 SGDLS, CDR2 YYNGEE. The CDR3 is made up of 15 amino acids. The CDR3 sequence: CASSVGDYSNQPQHF. Here the CDR3 DNA reads TGTGCCAGCAGCGTAGGAGATTATAGCAATCAGCCCCAGCATTTT.

This clonotype was observed at least ten times. This chain links TRBV10-2 with TRBJ1-2; D gene unclear. The germline V and J ends were trimmed by 5 bases and 2 bases, with 6 bases remaining between them. CDR1 and CDR2 (germline): WSHSY, SAAADI. This CDR3 has 12 residues. CDR3 bases: TGCGCCAGCAGTACGGGGAACTATGGCTACACCTTC. It yields the protein CASSTGNYGYTF.

This clonotype showed up just a few times. J is TRBJ2-7 and V is TRBV9; TRBD1 might be the D (6 bases). V was cut by 2 bases and J by 0 bases, with 12 bases left in between. CDR3 length: 15 residues. Germline lookup yields CDR1 SGDLS and CDR2 YYNGEE. The CDR3: CASSVAGTSSYEQYF. For the CDR3, the DNA is TGTGCCAGCAGCGTCGCCGGGACATCCTCCTACGAGCAGTACTTC.

The chain couples TRBV10-3 to TRBJ1-1, with a possible D match to TRBD1 (6 bases). Germline assignment: CDR1 ENHRY and CDR2 SYGVKD. V was clipped by 4 bases and J by 0 bases, with 15 bases between them. The CDR3 totals 16 residues. CDR3 protein: CAISADQGSLNTEAFF. For the CDR3, the DNA is TGTGCCATCAGTGCCGACCAGGGGAGCTTGAACACTGAAGCTTTCTTT.

This clonotype was counted many times. The chain is built from TRBV29-1 and TRBJ2-5; D gene unclear. The CDR3 is made up of 12 amino acids. Germline loops: CDR1 SQVTM, CDR2 ANQGSEA. Trimming shortened V by 2 bases and J by 0 bases, and 4 bases separated the two germline ends. CDR3 nucleotide sequence: TGCAGCGTTGAAAACAACCAAGAGACCCAGTACTTC. Protein: CSVENNQETQYF.

This clonotype occurred many times. V usage is TRBV27 and J usage is TRBJ2-5, with TRBD2 identical over 10 bases. This CDR3 is 16 amino acids long. The V gene's germline CDR1 is MNHEY and CDR2 SMNVEV (reference sequence). Unmatched junction bases numbered 10, after V lost 5 bases and J lost 4 bases. The CDR3 region is CASSRTERGGGETQYF. The CDR3 DNA follows: TGTGCCAGCAGTCGCACAGAGCGGGGGGGCGGAGAGACCCAGTACTTC.

This clonotype came up a few times. This chain joins TRBV10-1 and TRBJ2-7; D gene uncertain. V lost 5 bases, J lost 6 bases, and 8 bases lay in between. Germline CDR1 WNHNN, CDR2 SYGVQD (reference sequence). CDR3 size: 11 residues. The CDR3: CASSRGLEQYF. Here the CDR3 DNA reads TGCGCCAGCAGTCGTGGGCTCGAGCAGTACTTC.

This clonotype was counted a few times. This rearrangement joins TRBV10-3 to TRBJ2-7, with D unclear. This CDR3 is built from 11 residues. V dropped 11 bases and J dropped 4 bases, with 12 bases sitting between them. From germline, CDR1 is ENHRY and CDR2 SYGVKD. The CDR3 bases are TGTGCCTCCTCCGCTAGATACGAGCAGTACTTC. It translates to CASSARYEQYF.

This clonotype was picked up many times. The genes are TRBV20-1 and TRBJ1-2; D might be TRBD1 (5 bases). The germline V and J ends were trimmed by 1 base and 1 base, with 7 bases remaining between them. The CDR3 contains 13 residues. CDR1 is DFQATT and CDR2 is SNEGSKA in the germline V gene (reference sequence). DNA for the CDR3: TGCAGTGCTAGAGGGGGGAATAACTATGGCTACACCTTC. Its protein is CSARGGNNYGYTF.

This clonotype was observed at least ten times. This chain connects TRBV28 to TRBJ1-2; weak D call: TRBD1 (6 bases). The CDR3 loop spans 14 amino acids. Germline V lookup: CDR1 MDHEN, CDR2 SYDVKM. Trimming took off 2 bases at V and 2 bases at J, with 9 bases between the two ends. The CDR3 protein is CASSLQGSNYGYTF. In DNA form, the CDR3 reads TGTGCCAGCAGTTTACAGGGGAGCAACTATGGCTACACCTTC.

This chain connects TRBV6-6 to TRBJ2-5, with 7 bases that match TRBD1. Germline V CDR1 and CDR2: MNHNY, SVGAGI (reference sequence). The trim removed 6 bases at V and 1 base at J, leaving 5 bases unmatched. There are 14 residues in the CDR3. Here the CDR3 DNA reads TGTGCCAGCAGCCGCTGGGACAGCCAAGAGACCCAGTACTTC. Protein sequence: CASSRWDSQETQYF.

This clonotype was observed a few times. This chain links TRBV7-8 with TRBJ1-1, with D uncertain. This CDR3 is built from 14 residues. The germline CDR1 and CDR2 sequences are SGHVS and FQNEAQ. Trimming took off 4 bases at V and 0 bases at J, with 9 bases between the two ends. The CDR3 DNA follows: TGTGCCAGCAGCTCAGGCGGCATGAACACTGAAGCTTTCTTT. It yields the protein CASSSGGMNTEAFF.

This clonotype was found a few times. The chain links TRBV20-1 to TRBJ1-3, with no clear D. Germline CDR1 DFQATT, CDR2 SNEGSKA (reference sequence). This CDR3 has 12 amino acids. Trimming pared 2 bases from V and 8 bases from J, leaving 10 bases between. The DNA of the CDR3 is TGCAGTGCTAGAAGTGGGTCACACACCATATATTTT. Its translation is CSARSGSHTIYF.

At least ten counts were recorded for this clonotype. The rearrangement links TRBV19 to TRBJ2-2; TRBD2 might be the D (6 bases). Germline V CDR1 and CDR2: LNHDA, SQIVND (reference sequence). CDR3 size: 17 residues. V dropped 1 base and J dropped 4 bases, with 16 bases sitting between them. In nucleotides, the CDR3 is TGTGCCAGTAGTATAGTGCGGGGTTTCTTGAGCACCGGGGAGCTGTTTTTT. Protein product: CASSIVRGFLSTGELFF.

The V call is TRBV6-2 or TRBV6-3, the J call TRBJ1-5; 8 nucleotides agree with TRBD1. Germline V gives CDR1 MNHEY, CDR2 SVGEGT. The CDR3 covers 16 residues. V was pared by 6 bases and J by 1 base, with 8 bases of the junction left unmatched. CDR3 sequence: CASRDRELGSNQPQHF. The CDR3 nucleotides read TGTGCCAGCAGGGACAGGGAGCTAGGGAGCAATCAGCCCCAGCATTTT.